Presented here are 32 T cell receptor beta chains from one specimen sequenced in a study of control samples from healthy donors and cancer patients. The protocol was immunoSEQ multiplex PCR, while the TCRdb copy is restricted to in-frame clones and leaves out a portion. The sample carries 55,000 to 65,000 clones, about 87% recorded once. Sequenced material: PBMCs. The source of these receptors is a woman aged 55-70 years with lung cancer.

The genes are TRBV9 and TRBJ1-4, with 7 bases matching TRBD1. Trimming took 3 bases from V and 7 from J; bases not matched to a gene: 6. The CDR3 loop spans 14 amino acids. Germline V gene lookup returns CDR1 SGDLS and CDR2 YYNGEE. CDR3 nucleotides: TGTGCCAGCAGCGCCAACAGGGGTGGTGAAAAACTGTTTTTT. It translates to CASSANRGGEKLFF.

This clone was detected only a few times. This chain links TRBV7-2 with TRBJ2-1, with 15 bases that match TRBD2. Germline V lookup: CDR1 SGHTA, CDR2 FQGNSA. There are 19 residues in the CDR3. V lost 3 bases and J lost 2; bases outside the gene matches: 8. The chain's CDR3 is CASSFSGLAGGPPYNEQFF. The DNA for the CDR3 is TGTGCCAGCAGCTTCTCGGGACTAGCGGGAGGCCCCCCCTACAATGAGCAGTTCTTC.

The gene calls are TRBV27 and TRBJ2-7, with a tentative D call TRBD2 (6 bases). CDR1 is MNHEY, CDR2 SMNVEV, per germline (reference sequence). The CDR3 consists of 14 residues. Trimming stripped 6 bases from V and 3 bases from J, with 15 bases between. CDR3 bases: TGTGCCAGCAGGAGCATGGGGCGGGGCTACGAGCAGTACTTC. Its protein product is CASRSMGRGYEQYF.

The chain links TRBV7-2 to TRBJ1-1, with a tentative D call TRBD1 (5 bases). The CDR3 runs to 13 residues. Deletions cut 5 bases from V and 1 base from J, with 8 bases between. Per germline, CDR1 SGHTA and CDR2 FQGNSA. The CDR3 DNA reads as TGTGCCAGCAGCAAACAGGAGAACACTGAAGCTTTCTTT. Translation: CASSKQENTEAFF.

CDR3 DNA sequence: TGTGCCAGCAGTCAGTACACTGAAGCTTTCTTT. This sequence encodes CASSQYTEAFF. The genes are TRBV12-3 or TRBV12-4 and TRBJ1-1; D uncertain. This CDR3 region has 11 residues. V was shortened by 5 bases and J by 3 bases, with 4 bases between the two germline ends.

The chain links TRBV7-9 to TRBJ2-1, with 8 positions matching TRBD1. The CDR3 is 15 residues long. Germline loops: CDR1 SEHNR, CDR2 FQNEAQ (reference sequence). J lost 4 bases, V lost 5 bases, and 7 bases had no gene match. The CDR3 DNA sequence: TGTGCCAGCAGCCCCCCCGGGACAGGTTACAATGAGCAGTTCTTC. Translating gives CASSPPGTGYNEQFF.

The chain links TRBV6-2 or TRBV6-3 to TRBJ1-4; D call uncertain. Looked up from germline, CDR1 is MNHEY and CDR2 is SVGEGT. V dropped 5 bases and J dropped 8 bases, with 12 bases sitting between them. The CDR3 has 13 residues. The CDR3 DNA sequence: TGTGCCAGCAGTCCAGGAGTCTTGGAAAAACTGTTTTTT. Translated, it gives CASSPGVLEKLFF.

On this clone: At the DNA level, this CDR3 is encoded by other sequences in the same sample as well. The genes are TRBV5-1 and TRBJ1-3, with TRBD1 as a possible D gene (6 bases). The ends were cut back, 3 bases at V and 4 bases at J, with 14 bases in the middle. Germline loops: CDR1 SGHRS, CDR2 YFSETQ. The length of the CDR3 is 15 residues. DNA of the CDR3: TGCGCCAGCAGCTCACAGGGAGGTGCGGGAAACACCATATATTTT. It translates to CASSSQGGAGNTIYF.

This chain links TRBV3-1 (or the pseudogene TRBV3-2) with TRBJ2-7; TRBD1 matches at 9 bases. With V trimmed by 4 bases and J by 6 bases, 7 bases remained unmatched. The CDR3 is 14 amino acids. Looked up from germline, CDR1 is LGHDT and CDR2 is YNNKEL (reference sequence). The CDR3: CASSPGQGRSEQYF. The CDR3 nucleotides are TGTGCCAGCAGCCCAGGACAGGGGCGATCCGAGCAGTACTTC.

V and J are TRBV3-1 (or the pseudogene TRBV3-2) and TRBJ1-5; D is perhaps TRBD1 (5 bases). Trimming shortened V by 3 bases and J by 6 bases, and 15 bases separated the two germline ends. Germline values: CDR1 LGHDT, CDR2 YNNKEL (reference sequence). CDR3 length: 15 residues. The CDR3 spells CASSQMGGDGQPQHF. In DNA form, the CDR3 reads TGTGCCAGCAGCCAGATGGGAGGGGATGGTCAGCCCCAGCATTTT.

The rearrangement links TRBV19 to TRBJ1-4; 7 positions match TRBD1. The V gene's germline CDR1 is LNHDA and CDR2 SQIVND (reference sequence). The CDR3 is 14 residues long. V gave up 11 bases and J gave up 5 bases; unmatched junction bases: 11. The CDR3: CASADRALNEKLFF. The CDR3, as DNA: TGTGCCTCAGCCGACAGGGCCCTCAATGAAAAACTGTTTTTT. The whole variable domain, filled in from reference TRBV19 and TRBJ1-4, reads DGGITQSPKYLFRKEGQNVTLSCEQNLNHDAMYWYRQDPGQGLRLIYYSQIVNDFQKGDIAEGYSVSREKKESFPLTVTSAQKNPTAFYLCASADRALNEKLFFGSGTQLSVL.

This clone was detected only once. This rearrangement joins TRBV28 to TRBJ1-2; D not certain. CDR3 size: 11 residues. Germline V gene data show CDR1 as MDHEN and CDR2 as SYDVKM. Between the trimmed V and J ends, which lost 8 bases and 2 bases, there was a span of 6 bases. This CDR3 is CASAQNYGYTF. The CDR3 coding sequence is TGTGCCAGCGCCCAGAACTATGGCTACACCTTC.

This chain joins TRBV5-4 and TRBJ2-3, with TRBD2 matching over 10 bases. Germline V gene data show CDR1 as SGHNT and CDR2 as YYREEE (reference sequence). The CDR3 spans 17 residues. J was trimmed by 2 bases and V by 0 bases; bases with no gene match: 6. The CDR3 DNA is TGTGCCAGCAGCTTGGCCCTGACTAGCGGGCCCACAGATACGCAGTATTTT. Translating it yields CASSLALTSGPTDTQYF.

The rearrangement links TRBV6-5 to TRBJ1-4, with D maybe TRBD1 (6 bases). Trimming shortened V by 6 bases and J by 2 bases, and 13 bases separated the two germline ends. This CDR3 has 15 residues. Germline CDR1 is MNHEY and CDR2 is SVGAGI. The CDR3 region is CASRPWGPTNEKLFF. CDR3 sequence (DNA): TGTGCCAGCAGGCCTTGGGGGCCGACTAATGAAAAACTGTTTTTT.

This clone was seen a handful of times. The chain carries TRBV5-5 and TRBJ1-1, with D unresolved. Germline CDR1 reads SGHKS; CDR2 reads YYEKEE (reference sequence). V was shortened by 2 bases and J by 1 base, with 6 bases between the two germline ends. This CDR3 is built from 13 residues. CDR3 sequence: CASSFSGNTEAFF. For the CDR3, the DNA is TGTGCCAGCAGCTTTTCCGGGAACACTGAAGCTTTCTTT. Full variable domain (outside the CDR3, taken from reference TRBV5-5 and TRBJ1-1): DAGVTQSPTHLIKTRGQQVTLRCSPISGHKSVSWYQQVLGQGPQFIFQYYEKEERGRGNFPDRFSARQFPNYSSELNVNALLLGDSALYLCASSFSGNTEAFFGQGTRLTVV.

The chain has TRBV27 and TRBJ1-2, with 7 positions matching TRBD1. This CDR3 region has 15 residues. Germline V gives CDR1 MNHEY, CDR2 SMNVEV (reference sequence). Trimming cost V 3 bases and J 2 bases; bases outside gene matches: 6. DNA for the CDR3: TGTGCCAGCAGTTTCTCAAGGGGGCGGAACTATGGCTACACCTTC. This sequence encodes CASSFSRGRNYGYTF.

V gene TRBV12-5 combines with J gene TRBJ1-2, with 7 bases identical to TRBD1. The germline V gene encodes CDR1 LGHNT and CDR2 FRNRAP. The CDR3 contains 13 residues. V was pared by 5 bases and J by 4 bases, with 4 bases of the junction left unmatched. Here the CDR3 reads CASGLGQAYGYTF. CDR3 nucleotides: TGTGCTAGTGGTCTAGGACAGGCCTATGGCTACACCTTC.

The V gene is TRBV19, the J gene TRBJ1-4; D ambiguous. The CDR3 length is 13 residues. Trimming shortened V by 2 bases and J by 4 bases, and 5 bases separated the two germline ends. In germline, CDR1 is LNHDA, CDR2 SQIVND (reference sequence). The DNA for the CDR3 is TGTGCCAGTAGTATACGGGGTAATGAAAAACTGTTTTTT. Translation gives CASSIRGNEKLFF.

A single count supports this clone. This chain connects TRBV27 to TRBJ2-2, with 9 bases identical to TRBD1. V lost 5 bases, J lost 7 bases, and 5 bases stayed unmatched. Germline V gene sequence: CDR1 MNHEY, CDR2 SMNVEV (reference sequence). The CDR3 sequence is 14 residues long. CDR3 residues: CASSRRQGGGELFF. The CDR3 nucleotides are TGTGCCAGCAGTAGAAGACAGGGGGGCGGGGAGCTGTTTTTT.

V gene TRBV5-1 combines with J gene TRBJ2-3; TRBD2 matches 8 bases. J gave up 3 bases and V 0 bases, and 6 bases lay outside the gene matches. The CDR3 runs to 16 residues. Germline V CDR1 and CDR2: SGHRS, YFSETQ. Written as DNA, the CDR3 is TGCGCCAGCAGCTTGGCCGAGGCTAGCGGGACAGATACGCAGTATTTT. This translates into CASSLAEASGTDTQYF.

The CDR3 reads CASSRTNTGELFF. For the CDR3, the DNA is TGTGCCAGCAGCCGCACGAACACCGGGGAGCTGTTTTTT. The genes are TRBV6-5 and TRBJ2-2; D ambiguous. This CDR3 is built from 13 residues. V lost 6 bases, J lost 0 bases, and 5 bases lay in between. Germline V gives CDR1 MNHEY, CDR2 SVGAGI.

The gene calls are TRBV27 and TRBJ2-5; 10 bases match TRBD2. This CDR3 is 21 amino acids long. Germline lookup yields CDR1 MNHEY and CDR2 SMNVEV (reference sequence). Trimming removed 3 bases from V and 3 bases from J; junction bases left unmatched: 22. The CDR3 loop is CASSFKGARLAGDGDKETQYF. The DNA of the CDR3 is TGTGCCAGCAGTTTTAAGGGGGCTCGGCTAGCGGGAGACGGGGACAAAGAGACCCAGTACTTC.

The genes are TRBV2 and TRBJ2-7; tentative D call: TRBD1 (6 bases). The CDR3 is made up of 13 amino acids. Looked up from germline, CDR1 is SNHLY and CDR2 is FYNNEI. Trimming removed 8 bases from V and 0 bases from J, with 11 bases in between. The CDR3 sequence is CASGRDTSYEQYF. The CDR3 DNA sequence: TGTGCCAGCGGCCGGGACACCTCCTACGAGCAGTACTTC.

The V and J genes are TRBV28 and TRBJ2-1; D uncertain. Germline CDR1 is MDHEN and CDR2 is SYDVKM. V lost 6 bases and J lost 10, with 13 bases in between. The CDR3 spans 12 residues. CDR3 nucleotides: TGTGCCAGCAGCCTTCGGAGTGGGGAGCAGTTCTTC. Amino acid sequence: CASSLRSGEQFF.

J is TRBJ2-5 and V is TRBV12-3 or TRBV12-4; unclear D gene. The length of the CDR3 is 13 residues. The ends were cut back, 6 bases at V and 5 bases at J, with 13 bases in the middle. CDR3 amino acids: CASSPLQWETQYF. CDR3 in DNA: TGTGCCAGCAGCCCCCTTCAGTGGGAGACCCAGTACTTC.

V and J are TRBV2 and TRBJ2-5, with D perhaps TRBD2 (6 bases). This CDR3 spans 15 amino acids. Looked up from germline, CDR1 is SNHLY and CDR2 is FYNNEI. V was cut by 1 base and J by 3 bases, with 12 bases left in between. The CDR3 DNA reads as TGTGCCAGCAGTGAAGGAGGCCCGGGGGAAGAGACCCAGTACTTC. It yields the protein CASSEGGPGEETQYF.

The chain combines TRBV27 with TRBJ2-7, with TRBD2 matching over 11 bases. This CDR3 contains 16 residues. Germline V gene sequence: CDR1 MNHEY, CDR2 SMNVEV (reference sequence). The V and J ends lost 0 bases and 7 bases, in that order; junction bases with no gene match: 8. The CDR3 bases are TGTGCCAGCAGTTTATCTAGCGGGAGGGTGCTCGGGGAGCAGTACTTC. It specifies CASSLSSGRVLGEQYF.

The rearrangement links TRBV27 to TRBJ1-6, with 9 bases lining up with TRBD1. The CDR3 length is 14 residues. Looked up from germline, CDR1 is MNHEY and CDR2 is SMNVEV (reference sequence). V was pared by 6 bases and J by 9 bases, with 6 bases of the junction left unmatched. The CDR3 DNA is TGTGCCAGCAGCCCCGGGACAGGGCGTTCACCCCTCCACTTT. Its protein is CASSPGTGRSPLHF.

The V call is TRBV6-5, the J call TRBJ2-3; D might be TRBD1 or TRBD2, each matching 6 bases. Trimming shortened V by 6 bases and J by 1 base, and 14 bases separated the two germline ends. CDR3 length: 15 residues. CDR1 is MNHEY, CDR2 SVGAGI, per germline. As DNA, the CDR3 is TGTGCCAGCAGCTCGGGGGCGCAAGGCACAGATACGCAGTATTTT. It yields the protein CASSSGAQGTDTQYF.

The CDR3 nucleotides read TGTGCCAGCAGTGAATTCGGGACAGCTGAAGCTTTCTTT. This codes for CASSEFGTAEAFF. The chain couples TRBV2 to TRBJ1-1, with 7 bases matching TRBD1. This CDR3 is 13 amino acids long. The V segment lost 2 bases and the J segment 6 bases; nucleotides outside the gene matches: 3. CDR1 and CDR2 (germline): SNHLY, FYNNEI.

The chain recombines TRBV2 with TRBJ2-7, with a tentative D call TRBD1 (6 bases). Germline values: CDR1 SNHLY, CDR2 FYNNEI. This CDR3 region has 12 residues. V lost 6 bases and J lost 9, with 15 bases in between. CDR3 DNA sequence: TGTGCCAGCAGGGGTGACAGGTTTGGGCAGTACTTC. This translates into CASRGDRFGQYF.

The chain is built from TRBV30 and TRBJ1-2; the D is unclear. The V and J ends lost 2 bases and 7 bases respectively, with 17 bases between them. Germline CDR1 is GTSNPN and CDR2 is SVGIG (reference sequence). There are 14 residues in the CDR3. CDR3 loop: CAWSPLSGYSGYTF. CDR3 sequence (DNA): TGTGCCTGGAGTCCCCTCAGCGGATACAGTGGCTACACCTTC.